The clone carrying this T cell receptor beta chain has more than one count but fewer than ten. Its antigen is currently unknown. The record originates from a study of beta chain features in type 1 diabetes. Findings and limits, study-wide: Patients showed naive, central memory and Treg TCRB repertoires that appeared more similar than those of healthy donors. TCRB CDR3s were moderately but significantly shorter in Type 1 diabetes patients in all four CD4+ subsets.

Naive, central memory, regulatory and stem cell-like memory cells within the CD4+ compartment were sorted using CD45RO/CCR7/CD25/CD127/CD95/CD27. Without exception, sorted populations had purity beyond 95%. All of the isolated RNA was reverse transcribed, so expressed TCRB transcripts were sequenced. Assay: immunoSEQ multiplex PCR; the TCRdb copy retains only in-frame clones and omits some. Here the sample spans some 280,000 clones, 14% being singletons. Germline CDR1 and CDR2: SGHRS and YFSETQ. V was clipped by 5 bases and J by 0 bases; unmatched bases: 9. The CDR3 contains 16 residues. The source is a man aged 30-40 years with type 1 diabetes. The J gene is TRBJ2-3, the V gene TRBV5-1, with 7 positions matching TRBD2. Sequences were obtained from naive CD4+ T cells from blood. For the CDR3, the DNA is TGCGCCAGCAGTCCACCTAGCGGCACTAGCACAGATACGCAGTATTTT. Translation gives CASSPPSGTSTDTQYF.